This record concerns one TCR beta chain sequence. The sample originates from a study of blood T cell repertoires in COVID-19. Whole-study context: Samples came from the United States, Italy and Spain, spanning acute and convalescent COVID-19. T cells, B-cell-depleted T cells, or PBMCs supplied cDNA or gDNA.

In the authors' methods: Amplification of reference gene primers was used by the study to estimate nucleated cell counts. Generated by immunoSEQ multiplex PCR, the TCRdb table keeps only in-frame clones and is missing some. The DNA was the basis for D and trimming; V, J and clone size are from that table. Of 100,000 to 150,000 clones listed, about 80% were seen once; the top ten hold around 25%. Germline CDR1 is SGHRS and CDR2 is YFSETQ. V lost 5 bases, J lost 0 bases, and 15 bases lay in between. This CDR3 contains 16 residues. This clonotype was obtained from a human donor in a cohort sampled during active COVID-19. Sequenced sample: peripheral blood. The chain carries TRBV5-1 and TRBJ2-4, with a weak D call TRBD2 (6 bases). The CDR3 protein is CASSPSSDLAKNIQYF. The CDR3 region has the DNA TGCGCCAGCAGTCCCTCTAGCGACCTAGCCAAAAACATTCAGTACTTC.